Listed below are T cell receptor beta chains from one sample, sequenced in a study of CD8+ T cells in alopecia areata. Libraries were prepared by immunoSEQ multiplex PCR; TCRdb keeps only in-frame clonotypes and omits some of them. The sample shows around 200,000 clones, 45% to 75% of them seen only once. The sample in question was CD4+ T cells sorted from blood, obtained at week 4, from a patient treated with tofacitinib. These receptors all come from a human donor with alopecia areata. The CDR3 runs from the conserved cysteine through the conserved F or W. The order of the fields is V gene, CDR3 protein.

>TRBV2
CASSPGRLRPGEPQHF
>TRBV25-1
CASSRYGGDRANYGYTF
>TRBV29-1
CSVAGQEGWSQHF
>TRBV28
CASTATGNDEKLFF
>TRBV7-9
CASSSPAGNTIYF
>TRBV28
CASSFIRVETQYF
>TRBV6-6
CASRLAGGLVYHEQYF
>TRBV29-1
CSVGTADYGYTF
>TRBV29-1
CSVARSLGSYEQYF
>TRBV9
CASSVSGAGGETQYF
>TRBV6-5
CASSVDSLNQPQHF
>TRBV30
CAWTRPDPRPYNEQFF
>TRBV29-1
CSVDKGMNTEAFF
>TRBV7-6
CASGPLGGQGTGANVLTF
>TRBV5-4
CASSFGRESTDTQYF
>TRBV4-1
CASSPVTAGHYEQYF
>TRBV30
CACGSGRGQETQYF
>TRBV2
CASSEGQNTGELFF
>TRBV28
CASSLGRETEQFF
>TRBV7-2
CASGGTGYTDTQYF
>TRBV29-1
CSVESGLLPYEQYF
>TRBV30
CAWRFVGGPAKNIQYF
>TRBV25-1
CASSPGPGRGLFF
>TRBV4-2
CASSQRTGEREQYF
>TRBV5-6
CASSLGSAGTHEQYF
>TRBV4-1
CASSQSDRGDEAFF
>TRBV11-2
CASSPSGGRDSRYEQYF
>TRBV29-1
CSVELWRGTEAFF
>TRBV7-2
CASSVTGGGETQYF
>TRBV6-5
CASSYSGDTQYF
>TRBV11-2
CASSLDGDGYTF
>TRBV11-3
CASSPGGTGSDQYF
>TRBV9
CASSGGQVGEKLFF
>TRBV4-3
CASSQDRSRETQYF
>TRBV6-5
CASSYVRDQPQHF
>TRBV29-1
CSTWRDTQYF
>TRBV7-9
CASSLTGGFGYTF
>TRBV4-2
CASSPLGTSGIKNIQYF